These T cell receptor beta chains were read from a single sample in a study of human T cells and chemical hapten exposure. TCRdb recomputed calls from the RACE reads with MiXCR, one row per CDR3 protein. This sample yields 40,000 to 45,000 distinct CDR3 sequences, of which about 8.9% are seen a single time; about 15% belongs to the top ten. The material sequenced was whole blood, taken in connection with sensitization to the hapten diphenylcyclopropenone (DPC). Receptors originate from a middle-aged woman with alopecia areata. Some clones in this sample may be carry-over from other donors' samples. CDR3s include the opening cysteine and the closing phenylalanine or tryptophan. The D gene is left open where the match is weak. Size is stated for part of the rows, as once, few or many counts, or as a class when the clone is expanded.

DNA: TGTGCCAGCAGACGACTAGCGGGGCACACAGATACGCAGTATTTT; CDR3: CASRRLAGHTDTQYF; J: TRBJ2-3; D: TRBD2; size: -; V: TRBV9
DNA: TGCAGCGTTGACAGGGGGCGCGACGCCTATGGCTACACCTTC; CDR3: CSVDRGRDAYGYTF; J: TRBJ1-2; D: TRBD1; size: few; V: TRBV29-1
DNA: TGTGCCAGCAGACAGGGCATCTCCTATAATTCACCCCTCCACTTT; CDR3: CASRQGISYNSPLHF; J: TRBJ1-6; D: -; size: many; V: TRBV4-2
DNA: TGTGCCAGCACCAAAAACGCAGCAGGGGACGGGTACGAGCAGTACTTC; CDR3: CASTKNAAGDGYEQYF; J: TRBJ2-7; D: -; size: many; V: TRBV6-1
DNA: TGTGCCAGCAGTTTCCATGGCAGAATAGAGACCGGGGAGCTGTTTTTT; CDR3: CASSFHGRIETGELFF; J: TRBJ2-2; D: -; size: -; V: TRBV12-3/TRBV12-4
DNA: TGTGCCAGCAGCTCTCCCGGGATGATGGACACCGGGGAGCTGTTTTTT; CDR3: CASSSPGMMDTGELFF; J: TRBJ2-2; D: -; size: many; V: TRBV7-9
DNA: TGTGCCAGCAGTTTACAGGGAGGAGGTGAAAAACTGTTTTTT; CDR3: CASSLQGGGEKLFF; J: TRBJ1-4; D: -; size: few; V: TRBV28
DNA: TGTGCCGGTAAGCCCCAGGGCACAGATACGCAGTATTTT; CDR3: CAGKPQGTDTQYF; J: TRBJ2-3; D: -; size: many; V: TRBV2
DNA: TGCAGTGCTAGAGGGGAAGCTGGGGACGAGCAGTACTTC; CDR3: CSARGEAGDEQYF; J: TRBJ2-7; D: -; size: many; V: TRBV20-1
DNA: TGTGCCAGCAGTTCCGGGACTAGCGGGGGCGGGGAGCAGTTCTTC; CDR3: CASSSGTSGGGEQFF; J: TRBJ2-1; D: TRBD2; size: many; V: TRBV6-2/TRBV6-3
DNA: TGCGCCAGCAGCTTTGTCAGGGCCATAGGGGGTAGCACAGATACGCAGTATTTT; CDR3: CASSFVRAIGGSTDTQYF; J: TRBJ2-3; D: -; size: many; V: TRBV5-1
DNA: TGTGCCAGCAGCAAGGGGAGGGGCGAGAATTCACCCCTCCACTTT; CDR3: CASSKGRGENSPLHF; J: TRBJ1-6; D: -; size: many; V: TRBV14